The rows below give T cell receptor beta chains drawn from one sample of a study of Ad26.COV2.S vaccination and SARS-CoV-2 variants. Method: immunoSEQ multiplex PCR; TCRdb's copy keeps in-frame clones and lacks some. The data show around 270,000 clones, 70% to 90% seen once. Sequenced here: peripheral blood, sampled in a trial of Ad26.COV2.S vaccine versus placebo. These receptors all come from a person aged 18-60 years who received the Ad26.COV2.S COVID-19 vaccine or a placebo. Both conserved end residues are part of each CDR3. The D gene is left open where the match is weak. Expanded clones are given a class, and other clones once, few, many or no size at all.

cdr3_nt cdr3_aa j_call d_call clone_size v_call
TGTGCCAGCAGCTTAGCGGGGGGACAAGAGACCCAGTACTTC CASSLAGGQETQYF TRBJ2-5 TRBD2 . TRBV7-3
TGTGCCAGCAGCGTTGTACCGGGACACCTAAACATTCAGTACTTC CASSVVPGHLNIQYF TRBJ2-4 . . TRBV9
TGTGCCTGGAGTGCGGCCCCTCCCGATGGCTACACCTTC CAWSAAPPDGYTF TRBJ1-2 . . TRBV30
TGTGCCAGCAGCCAAGGCGGGACTATTGAGACCCAGTACTTC CASSQGGTIETQYF TRBJ2-5 TRBD2 once TRBV3-1/TRBV3-2
TGCGCCAGCAGCTTTGGGACTAGGATAGATACGCAGTATTTT CASSFGTRIDTQYF TRBJ2-3 TRBD2 . TRBV5-1
TGTGCCAGCAGCCAAGAAGGGGCGTCCCCGACCGGGGAGCTGTTTTTT CASSQEGASPTGELFF TRBJ2-2 . many TRBV4-2
TGTGCCAGCAGCGTTATTAGCGGGATCGGCACAGATACGCAGTATTTT CASSVISGIGTDTQYF TRBJ2-3 TRBD2 . TRBV9
TGTGCCAGCAGTGAACGAATCTCCTATAATTCACCCCTCCACTTT CASSERISYNSPLHF TRBJ1-6 . . TRBV2
TGCAGCGTTGTTGGCAGTTCTAACTATGGCTACACCTTC CSVVGSSNYGYTF TRBJ1-2 . . TRBV29-1
TGTGCCAGCAGGTCAGTTATAAGGGAAGTAATGAACACTGAAGCTTTCTTT CASRSVIREVMNTEAFF TRBJ1-1 . . TRBV7-9